The 22 T cell receptor beta chains reported below all come from one sample, sequenced in a study of T cell responses to AZD1222 COVID-19 vaccine. Produced via immunoSEQ multiplex PCR; TCRdb's table is partial and in-frame only. The repertoire holds about 68,000 clones, 85% to 90% seen once, with 7.5% to 9% in the top ten. Source: peripheral blood, taken on day 0 of AZD1222 vaccination. The receptors stem from an adult in good health.

This clone has only one observation. The chain carries TRBV4-2 and TRBJ2-7, with D perhaps matching TRBD2 (6 bases). Germline values: CDR1 LGHNA, CDR2 YNFKEQ. The CDR3 is 16 residues long. The germline V and J ends were trimmed by 4 bases and 3 bases, with 19 bases remaining between them. The CDR3 region has the DNA TGTGCCAGCAGCCGGAGGGACCGAGCAATAGACTACGAGCAGTACTTC. Translating gives CASSRRDRAIDYEQYF.

The chain combines TRBV24-1 with TRBJ2-1; D may match TRBD1 or TRBD2 (5 bases each). The CDR3 covers 15 residues. Germline V lookup: CDR1 KGHDR, CDR2 SFDVKD. With 9 bases removed from V and 5 bases from J, the gap between germline ends came to 19 bases. The CDR3: CATGRGAEMHNEQFF. The CDR3 region has the DNA TGTGCCACCGGGCGAGGGGCGGAGATGCACAATGAGCAGTTCTTC.

This chain connects TRBV12-5 to TRBJ1-4, with TRBD1 identical over 8 bases. CDR1 LGHNT and CDR2 FRNRAP come from the germline V gene. The CDR3 length is 13 residues. V shed 6 bases, J shed 8 bases, and the junction held 5 bases outside the gene matches. The CDR3 DNA reads as TGTGCTAGTGGAGACAGGGGCCTCGAAAAACTGTTTTTT. As protein: CASGDRGLEKLFF.

This clone is a singleton in its sample. The V and J genes are TRBV30 and TRBJ1-3; D is unclear. Germline CDR1 reads GTSNPN; CDR2 reads SVGIG (reference sequence). Trimming removed 2 bases from V and 4 bases from J, with 9 bases in between. This CDR3 contains 13 residues. The CDR3 is CAWSSGIGNTIYF. The DNA of the CDR3 is TGTGCCTGGAGTTCGGGGATAGGAAACACCATATATTTT.

The rearrangement links TRBV11-2 to TRBJ2-1; D unresolved. The CDR3 loop spans 15 amino acids. Germline V gene lookup returns CDR1 SGHAT and CDR2 FQNNGV. The V gene lost 2 bases and the J gene lost 0 bases, with 8 bases spanning the gap. The CDR3 here is CASSLSSSSYNEQFF. The CDR3 region has the DNA TGTGCCAGCAGCTTATCTAGTAGCTCCTACAATGAGCAGTTCTTC.

CDR3: CAHEGVGELFF. As DNA, the CDR3 is TGTGCCCACGAAGGGGTCGGGGAGCTGTTTTTT. The chain uses TRBV6-5 and TRBJ2-2, with D possibly matching TRBD1 (5 bases). V was pared by 11 bases and J by 7 bases, with 11 bases between. CDR1 and CDR2 (germline): MNHEY, SVGAGI. The CDR3 is 11 amino acids.

CDR3 sequence (DNA): TGTGCCAGCAGTGACTCCCACTCAGGGTTCTCTGGGGCCAACGTCCTGACTTTC. Translated, it gives CASSDSHSGFSGANVLTF. This chain links TRBV6-4 with TRBJ2-6; the D gene is possibly TRBD1 (5 bases). CDR1 is MRHNA, CDR2 SNTAGT, per germline. Trimming took 0 bases from V and 0 from J, leaving 12 bases between them. This CDR3 spans 18 amino acids.

This sequence joins TRBV5-1 and TRBJ2-3, with 9 nucleotides matching TRBD2. The junction had 6 bases not matched to a gene; V was cut back by 2 bases and J by 2 bases. The CDR3 consists of 16 residues. Germline CDR1 and CDR2: SGHRS and YFSETQ. CDR3 sequence (DNA): TGCGCCAGCAGCTTCCGGGCTAGCGGGGCCACAGATACGCAGTATTTT. Encoded protein: CASSFRASGATDTQYF.

The chain is built from TRBV28 and TRBJ2-1; D is ambiguous. V was clipped by 6 bases and J by 4 bases, with 7 bases between them. In germline, CDR1 is MDHEN, CDR2 SYDVKM. CDR3 length equals 12 residues. The CDR3 region is CASRLNYNEQFF. The CDR3 region has the DNA TGTGCCAGCAGACTCAATTACAATGAGCAGTTCTTC.

The J gene is TRBJ2-6, the V gene TRBV15, with D possibly being TRBD1 (6 bases). The CDR3 length is 16 residues. Germline V CDR1 and CDR2: LNHNV, YYDKDF (reference sequence). Trimming took off 5 bases at V and 0 bases at J, with 11 bases between the two ends. In DNA form, the CDR3 reads TGTGCCACCAGCGGGGAACAGGGCTCTGGGGCCAACGTCCTGACTTTC. It is translated as CATSGEQGSGANVLTF.

J is TRBJ2-2 and V is TRBV6-2 or TRBV6-3; D tentatively reads TRBD1 or TRBD2 (5 bases each). The CDR3 length is 17 residues. CDR1 and CDR2 from the germline V gene are MNHEY and SVGEGT. V lost 0 bases, J lost 6 bases, and 17 bases lay in between. CDR3 nucleotide sequence: TGTGCCAGCAGTTACTCCATCGGGACGAGCACTTCCGGGGAGCTGTTTTTT. This sequence encodes CASSYSIGTSTSGELFF.

This clone showed up just a few times. The V and J genes are TRBV2 and TRBJ1-5, with D possibly matching TRBD1 (6 bases). V gave up 7 bases and J gave up 5 bases, with 15 bases separating them. Looked up from germline, CDR1 is SNHLY and CDR2 is FYNNEI. The CDR3 extends over 14 amino acids. The CDR3 here is CASNARQDYQPQHF. CDR3 DNA sequence: TGTGCCAGCAATGCGAGACAGGATTATCAGCCCCAGCATTTT.

V gene TRBV3-1 (or the pseudogene TRBV3-2) combines with J gene TRBJ2-1; 8 bases are a match to TRBD1. This CDR3 has 15 residues. V gave up 6 bases and J gave up 6 bases; unmatched junction bases: 10. Germline-derived CDR1 and CDR2 are LGHDT and YNNKEL (reference sequence). Here the CDR3 DNA reads TGTGCCAGCAGGCGACGGGACAGGACTCTCAATGAGCAGTTCTTC. The encoded protein is CASRRRDRTLNEQFF.

This rearrangement joins TRBV7-6 to TRBJ2-1; TRBD2 aligns across 7 bases. Germline V gene sequence: CDR1 SGHVS, CDR2 FNYEAQ. This CDR3 is built from 13 residues. The ends lost 5 bases at V and 10 bases at J; junction bases unmatched: 8. Here the CDR3 DNA reads TGTGCCAGCAGCACATCTCTAGCGGTCGAGCAGTTCTTC. It yields the protein CASSTSLAVEQFF.

This clone was observed a single time. The chain carries TRBV27 and TRBJ1-2, with a weak D call TRBD1 (5 bases). Trimming took off 5 bases at V and 7 bases at J, with 26 bases between the two ends. CDR1 MNHEY and CDR2 SMNVEV come from the germline V gene (reference sequence). The CDR3 contains 17 residues. The CDR3 DNA reads TGTGCCAGCAGTGCTTTGCCAGGAATTGAAGGGAGGGGTGGCTACACCTTC. It is translated as CASSALPGIEGRGGYTF.

V usage is TRBV7-2 and J usage is TRBJ1-2; possibly TRBD1 for D (5 bases). Germline loops: CDR1 SGHTA, CDR2 FQGNSA. The V end lost 5 bases, the J end lost 4 bases, and 17 bases lay between the germline ends. CDR3 length equals 15 residues. Here the CDR3 DNA reads TGTGCCAGCAGCACCAACAGCCGAGGGGCCTATGGCTACACCTTC. Protein product: CASSTNSRGAYGYTF.

The chain carries TRBV6-5 and TRBJ2-5; D call uncertain. CDR1 and CDR2 from the germline V gene are MNHEY and SVGAGI. Trimming shortened V by 6 bases and J by 5 bases, and 10 bases separated the two germline ends. The CDR3 runs 12 residues. CDR3 sequence (DNA): TGTGCCAGCAGAAACGTGGAGGAGACCCAGTACTTC. It is translated as CASRNVEETQYF.

The gene calls are TRBV7-2 and TRBJ1-3; 8 nucleotides line up with TRBD1. Germline CDR1 is SGHTA and CDR2 is FQGNSA. The CDR3 consists of 15 residues. V lost 5 bases to trimming and J lost 4 bases; unmatched junction nucleotides: 7. The chain's CDR3 is CASSTQGALGNTIYF. Written as DNA, the CDR3 is TGTGCCAGCAGCACTCAGGGGGCTCTCGGAAACACCATATATTTT.

A note on this clone: This sample includes further DNA sequences coding for the same CDR3. The chain employs TRBV6-4 and TRBJ2-1; a weak D match, TRBD2 (5 bases). Between the trimmed V and J ends, which lost 2 bases and 0 bases, there was a span of 5 bases. This CDR3 region has 14 residues. Germline V gene lookup returns CDR1 MRHNA and CDR2 SNTAGT. The CDR3 region is CASSDGSSYNEQFF. Written as DNA, the CDR3 is TGTGCCAGCAGTGACGGGAGCTCCTACAATGAGCAGTTCTTC.

The V gene is TRBV15, the J gene TRBJ2-5; D not resolved. Germline V gene data show CDR1 as LNHNV and CDR2 as YYDKDF (reference sequence). With 3 bases removed from V and 2 bases from J, the gap between germline ends came to 19 bases. This CDR3 is 17 amino acids long. The CDR3 coding sequence is TGTGCCACCAGCAGGGTTGGGCTGGGCAGGTCACAAGAGACCCAGTACTTC. Its translation is CATSRVGLGRSQETQYF.

The chain is built from TRBV13 and TRBJ1-6; D gene unclear. CDR1 PRHDT and CDR2 FYEKMQ come from the germline V gene (reference sequence). This CDR3 comprises 16 residues. V was pared by 0 bases and J by 0 bases, with 6 bases between. The CDR3 loop reads CASSLGGSSYNSPLHF. CDR3 sequence (DNA): TGTGCCAGCAGCTTAGGGGGGAGCTCCTATAATTCACCCCTCCACTTT.

The chain recombines TRBV5-1 with TRBJ2-6, with 11 bases matching TRBD1. Unmatched junction bases numbered 5, after V lost 2 bases and J lost 13 bases. The CDR3 length is 14 residues. Germline V gene sequence: CDR1 SGHRS, CDR2 YFSETQ. For the CDR3, the DNA is TGCGCCAGCAGCTTTGGACAGGGGGCGGATGTCCTGACTTTC. Protein: CASSFGQGADVLTF.